These 23 T cell receptor beta chains share one sample of origin, sequenced in a study of graft-versus-host responses after intestinal transplantation. Using immunoSEQ multiplex PCR, the repertoire was profiled, and TCRdb retains in-frame clones only, with some absent. The sample records 100,000 to 120,000 clones, just over 90% being singletons. Antigens of these TCRs are unknown. The starting material was unstimulated CD8+ T cells sorted from spleen or lymph node cells, obtained before intestinal transplant. These TCRs come from a human donor who received an intestinal transplant.

This chain joins TRBV5-8 and TRBJ1-3; D is unresolved. The CDR3 has 14 residues. V lost 4 bases, J lost 0 bases, and 8 bases lay in between. The V gene's germline CDR1 is SGHTS and CDR2 YDEGEE. CDR3 sequence reads: CASSQINSGNTIYF. CDR3 nucleotides: TGTGCCAGCAGCCAGATCAACTCTGGAAACACCATATATTTT.

V usage is TRBV5-4 and J usage is TRBJ2-1; 10 nucleotides match TRBD2. The V and J ends lost 4 bases and 6 bases, in that order; junction bases with no gene match: 10. The germline V gene has CDR1 SGHNT and CDR2 YYREEE (reference sequence). The CDR3 is made up of 16 amino acids. As DNA, the CDR3 is TGTGCCAGCAGCAGGGGCGGACTAGCGGACCTCAATGAGCAGTTCTTC. This sequence encodes CASSRGGLADLNEQFF.

The rearrangement joins TRBV9 to TRBJ2-7; D perhaps matches TRBD1 (5 bases). There are 14 residues in the CDR3. V dropped 2 bases and J dropped 5 bases, with 14 bases sitting between them. The germline CDR1 and CDR2 sequences are SGDLS and YYNGEE. The CDR3 DNA reads TGTGCCAGCAGCGTTGGGCCCGGCAGGGACGAGCAGTACTTC. Protein sequence: CASSVGPGRDEQYF.

V gene TRBV28 combines with J gene TRBJ2-7, with D perhaps TRBD1 or TRBD2 (5 bases each). The germline V and J ends were trimmed by 5 bases and 0 bases, with 14 bases remaining between them. This CDR3 is built from 15 residues. The V gene's germline CDR1 is MDHEN and CDR2 SYDVKM. The CDR3 region is CASSEGPAGSYEQYF. CDR3 DNA sequence: TGTGCCAGCAGTGAGGGACCGGCGGGCTCCTACGAGCAGTACTTC.

In this sample, this clone turned up once. The chain uses TRBV29-1 and TRBJ1-2; 7 positions match TRBD1. This CDR3 spans 12 amino acids. V shed 7 bases, J shed 8 bases, and the junction held 10 bases outside the gene matches. Germline V CDR1 and CDR2: SQVTM, ANQGSEA. CDR3 nucleotide sequence: TGCAGCGGGGTACAGGGGTGGGGCGGCTACACCTTC. Protein product: CSGVQGWGGYTF.

The chain has TRBV19 and TRBJ2-7; a possible D gene is TRBD2 (6 bases). The CDR3 covers 13 residues. V dropped 6 bases and J dropped 3 bases, with 12 bases sitting between them. Germline assignment: CDR1 LNHDA and CDR2 SQIVND (reference sequence). This CDR3 is CASSPGLLYEQYF. The CDR3 DNA reads as TGTGCCAGTAGCCCGGGACTCCTCTACGAGCAGTACTTC.

The rearrangement links TRBV11-2 to TRBJ2-7; D is unresolved. Germline-derived CDR1 and CDR2 are SGHAT and FQNNGV. V shed 3 bases and J shed 2 bases, with 14 bases lying between them. The CDR3 covers 15 residues. The CDR3 reads CASSFSRQATYEQYF. The CDR3 DNA follows: TGTGCCAGCAGCTTTTCACGGCAGGCAACCTACGAGCAGTACTTC. The variable domain in full, with the rest retrieved from reference TRBV11-2 and TRBJ2-7, is EAGVAQSPRYKIIEKRQSVAFWCNPISGHATLYWYQQILGQGPKLLIQFQNNGVVDDSQLPKDRFSAERLKGVDSTLKIQPAKLEDSAVYLCASSFSRQATYEQYFGPGTRLTVT.

This chain's CDR3 is CASNSPYGYTF. The DNA of the CDR3 is TGTGCCAGCAACAGCCCCTATGGCTACACCTTC. The V call is TRBV28, the J call TRBJ1-2; D gene uncertain. CDR1 MDHEN and CDR2 SYDVKM come from the germline V gene. This CDR3 comprises 11 residues. V lost 7 bases to trimming and J lost 4 bases, with 7 bases between them.

In this sample, this clone turned up a few times. The rearrangement links TRBV6-5 to TRBJ1-4, with 8 bases fitting TRBD1. The CDR3 spans 14 residues. Losses at the gene ends were 6 bases for V and 3 bases for J; bases not matched to a gene: 3. Per germline, CDR1 MNHEY and CDR2 SVGAGI. Written as DNA, the CDR3 is TGTGCCAGCAGGTCACAGGGGGCTAATGAAAAACTGTTTTTT. This translates into CASRSQGANEKLFF.

The chain joins TRBV27 to TRBJ2-3; D possibly matches TRBD1 or TRBD2 (5 bases each). Germline values: CDR1 MNHEY, CDR2 SMNVEV (reference sequence). Trimming left V 5 bases short and J 2 bases short, with 14 bases between. The CDR3 runs 15 residues. For the CDR3, the DNA is TGTGCCAGCAGTCCAGGGAGAGGCCTCACAGATACGCAGTATTTT. This codes for CASSPGRGLTDTQYF.

This rearrangement joins TRBV6-5 to TRBJ2-5; D call uncertain. Trimming removed 6 bases from V and 5 bases from J, with 7 bases in between. Germline lookup yields CDR1 MNHEY and CDR2 SVGAGI. The CDR3 totals 11 residues. CDR3 loop: CASREGETQYF. CDR3 DNA: TGTGCCAGCAGGGAAGGGGAGACCCAGTACTTC.

The CDR3 loop reads CSVPRREGQETQYF. CDR3 DNA sequence: TGCAGCGTCCCGAGGCGGGAGGGCCAAGAGACCCAGTACTTC. The chain joins TRBV29-1 to TRBJ2-5, with 9 bases identical to TRBD2. The ends lost 6 bases at V and 1 base at J; junction bases unmatched: 6. Germline values: CDR1 SQVTM, CDR2 ANQGSEA. The length of the CDR3 is 14 residues.

The rearrangement links TRBV9 to TRBJ1-1, with a possible D match to TRBD1 (5 bases). This CDR3 contains 13 residues. V lost 5 bases to trimming and J lost 4 bases, with 12 bases between them. Germline V CDR1 and CDR2: SGDLS, YYNGEE. Here the CDR3 DNA reads TGTGCCAGCAGTCGGGGCGCGGGCACTGAAGCTTTCTTT. It specifies CASSRGAGTEAFF.

The chain recombines TRBV7-9 with TRBJ2-7, with D possibly being TRBD2 (5 bases). The CDR3 contains 12 residues. The germline gives CDR1 SEHNR, CDR2 FQNEAQ (reference sequence). The V end was cut by 1 base, the J end by 5 bases, with 6 bases between. In DNA form, the CDR3 reads TGTGCCAGCAGCTTAGAGGGAGACGAGCAGTACTTC. This sequence encodes CASSLEGDEQYF.

V and J are TRBV9 and TRBJ2-7; no reliable D call. The CDR3 sequence is 14 residues long. Per germline, CDR1 SGDLS and CDR2 YYNGEE. V was pared by 0 bases and J by 2 bases, with 9 bases between. The CDR3 reads CASSVDGEPYEQYF. CDR3 DNA sequence: TGTGCCAGCAGCGTAGATGGCGAACCCTACGAGCAGTACTTC.

CDR3 sequence (DNA): TGTGCCAGCAGTTTGGGGACTAGCGGGTACAATGAGCAGTTCTTC. This gives the protein CASSLGTSGYNEQFF. The chain couples TRBV27 to TRBJ2-1, with 12 bases identical to TRBD2. The CDR3 spans 15 residues. Germline values: CDR1 MNHEY, CDR2 SMNVEV (reference sequence). Trimming took 3 bases from V and 4 from J; bases not matched to a gene: 1.

This sequence joins TRBV5-1 and TRBJ2-7; D perhaps matches TRBD1 (6 bases). V lost 3 bases and J lost 2, with 12 bases in between. Germline-derived CDR1 and CDR2 are SGHRS and YFSETQ. The CDR3 spans 14 residues. The CDR3 DNA sequence: TGCGCCAGCAGCTCCAGGACAGAGCCCTACGAGCAGTACTTC. This gives the protein CASSSRTEPYEQYF.

The genes are TRBV27 and TRBJ2-7, with 8 bases aligning to TRBD2. Germline V gives CDR1 MNHEY, CDR2 SMNVEV (reference sequence). V trimming: 3 bases; J trimming: 3 bases; junction bases outside the gene matches: 4. This CDR3 spans 14 amino acids. CDR3 amino acids: CASSFGSGSYEQYF. CDR3 DNA: TGTGCCAGCAGTTTTGGAAGCGGGAGCTACGAGCAGTACTTC.

This chain joins TRBV15 and TRBJ2-5; 9 bases map to TRBD2. J gave up 5 bases and V 0 bases, and 1 base lay outside the gene matches. This CDR3 has 14 amino acids. In germline, CDR1 is LNHNV, CDR2 YYDKDF (reference sequence). CDR3 sequence reads: CATSRDLAGETQYF. The DNA of the CDR3 is TGTGCCACCAGCAGAGATCTAGCGGGGGAGACCCAGTACTTC.

The chain couples TRBV7-9 to TRBJ2-7, with D hard to call. V dropped 5 bases and J dropped 1 base, with 12 bases sitting between them. There are 14 residues in the CDR3. The germline V gene encodes CDR1 SEHNR and CDR2 FQNEAQ (reference sequence). The CDR3 coding sequence is TGTGCCAGCAGCGATTCGACTGGGTCCTACGAGCAGTACTTC. Protein product: CASSDSTGSYEQYF.

The chain uses TRBV20-1 and TRBJ2-7; D not resolved. Trimming cost V 3 bases and J 7 bases, with 7 bases left between them. This CDR3 contains 10 residues. Germline CDR1 reads DFQATT; CDR2 reads SNEGSKA (reference sequence). The CDR3 coding sequence is TGCAGTGCTAGCCCGTGGGAGCAGTACTTC. It codes for CSASPWEQYF.

This clone appeared once. The chain employs TRBV13 and TRBJ2-1; TRBD1 aligns across 7 bases. The CDR3 loop spans 14 amino acids. The germline V gene encodes CDR1 PRHDT and CDR2 FYEKMQ (reference sequence). V shed 0 bases, J shed 5 bases, and the junction held 1 base outside the gene matches. CDR3 nucleotides: TGTGCCAGCAGCTTAGGGACAGGGCACAATGAGCAGTTCTTC. Encoded protein: CASSLGTGHNEQFF. Supplemented by reference TRBV13 and TRBJ2-1, the full variable domain reads AAGVIQSPRHLIKEKRETATLKCYPIPRHDTVYWYQQGPGQDPQFLISFYEKMQSDKGSIPDRFSAQQFSDYHSELNMSSLELGDSALYFCASSLGTGHNEQFFGPGTRLTVL.

The chain has TRBV28 and TRBJ1-5; D possibly corresponds to TRBD1 (6 bases). The CDR3 runs 13 residues. The V end lost 6 bases, the J end lost 4 bases, and 10 bases lay between the germline ends. CDR1 is MDHEN, CDR2 SYDVKM, per germline. The DNA for the CDR3 is TGTGCCAGCAGCGATCAGGGGAATCAGCCCCAGCATTTT. As protein: CASSDQGNQPQHF.